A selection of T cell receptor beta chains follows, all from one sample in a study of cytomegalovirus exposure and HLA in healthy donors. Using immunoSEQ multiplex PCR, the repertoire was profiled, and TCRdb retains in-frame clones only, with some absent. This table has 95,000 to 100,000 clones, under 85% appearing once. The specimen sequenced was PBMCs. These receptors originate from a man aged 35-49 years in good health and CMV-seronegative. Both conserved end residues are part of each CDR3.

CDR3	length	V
CASGRDRNSPLHF	13	TRBV6-6
CASTKDRSSYNSPLHF	16	TRBV6-6
CASSELAGAADSGANVLTF	19	TRBV5-1
CASSSSPGTQGREQYF	16	TRBV21-1
CSASSGSGWGGELFF	15	TRBV29-1
CASSILRSLWRANVLTF	17	TRBV21-1
CASSPTLAGGGGNEQFF	17	TRBV18
CASSRGGTYTDTQYF	15	TRBV9
CASSPLAGQGQETQYF	16	TRBV18
CSSSLRQGAGNTIYF	15	TRBV7-9
CASSSSGASTDTQYF	15	TRBV10-1
CASAPTSVPDTQYF	14	TRBV5-1
CASSPPSTDTQYF	13	TRBV18
CASSTQEGHQPQHF	14	TRBV19
CASMGDRVTEAFF	13	TRBV27
CAWGGGIVSGNTIYF	15	TRBV30
CASSFSGEWAEAFF	14	TRBV5-1
CASSGTGGRMNTEAFF	16	TRBV5-4
CASSLTSSANEQFF	14	TRBV7-3
CSSSPTGSGQNSPLHF	16	TRBV7-9
CASRGTGYQETQYF	14	TRBV10-1
CASSPGGSNEKLFF	14	TRBV9
CASSLTSGQETQYF	14	TRBV5-1
CASSQDAGQGAGGYTF	16	TRBV23-1
CASSSQVSTEAFF	13	TRBV7-9
CASGSRGQGYEQFF	14	TRBV9
CAWLRVVNTEAFF	13	TRBV30